What follows describes a single TCR beta chain. The data are from a study of blood T cell repertoires in COVID-19. Looking at the study overall: Samples representing acute and convalescent COVID-19 were sourced from the United States, Italy and Spain.

Repertoires were generated with immunoSEQ multiplex PCR, while TCRdb's copy carries only in-frame clones and drops some. The sample holds fewer than 200,000 clones, approximately 80% seen once. The CDR3 runs 15 residues. V was pared by 3 bases and J by 7 bases, with 16 bases between. Germline lookup yields CDR1 MNHEY and CDR2 SMNVEV (reference sequence). The receptor was isolated from a woman in her forties or fifties with active or convalescent COVID-19. Sequencing was performed on peripheral blood. The V gene is TRBV27, the J gene TRBJ2-1, with D maybe TRBD1 (7 bases). The CDR3 sequence: CASSFQGRGRNEQFF. Here the CDR3 DNA reads TGTGCCAGCAGTTTTCAGGGCAGGGGGAGGAATGAGCAGTTCTTC.